The 22 T cell receptor beta chains given below trace back to one sample, sequenced in a study of T cells in Graves' hyperthyroidism and ophthalmopathy. Amplification targeted TCR beta CDR3 regions from RNA transcripts. First-round RT-PCR targeting the TCR CDR3 was performed with the HTBI primer set. In TCRdb, the multiplex PCR reads were re-called with MiXCR into one record per CDR3 protein. The data hold about 560,000 distinct CDR3 sequences, with 16% observed a single time. The sequenced sample consisted of blood. The source of these receptors is a young woman with Graves' hyperthyroidism.

As regards this clonotype: Compared with germline, one end of the junction differs, possibly owing to a read error. V is TRBV27 and J is TRBJ1-6, with no clear D. CDR1 MNHEY and CDR2 SMNVEV come from the germline V gene (reference sequence). This CDR3 is 15 amino acids long. CDR3 bases: TGTGCCAGCAATTTAGTATGGCAGAAAAATTCACCCCTCCACTTT. Amino acids: CASNLVWQKNSPLHF.

This clonotype was counted between two and nine times. V and J are TRBV7-9 and TRBJ2-1; D might be TRBD2 (6 bases). The CDR3 has 17 amino acids. Germline assignment: CDR1 SEHNR and CDR2 FQNEAQ (reference sequence). V lost 0 bases and J lost 3, with 15 bases in between. The CDR3 spells CASSLARGPYSYNEQFF. The CDR3, as DNA: TGTGCCAGCAGCTTAGCGCGGGGTCCCTATAGCTACAATGAGCAGTTCTTC.

This clonotype was detected ten times or more. As DNA, the CDR3 is TGCGCCAGCAGTGGGGCAGAGGAGTTTTCAAAGGAGACCCAGTACTTC. Residues: CASSGAEEFSKETQYF. The chain links TRBV10-1 to TRBJ2-5, with D unresolved. Looked up from germline, CDR1 is WNHNN and CDR2 is SYGVQD (reference sequence). This CDR3 comprises 16 residues. Between the trimmed V and J ends, which lost 4 bases and 5 bases, there was a span of 20 bases.

J is TRBJ1-5 and V is TRBV20-1; weak D call: TRBD1 (6 bases). The CDR3 extends over 13 amino acids. Germline V CDR1 and CDR2: DFQATT, SNEGSKA (reference sequence). V was cut by 6 bases and J by 7 bases, with 16 bases left in between. The CDR3 DNA reads as TGCAGTGCCAGGGGAGCAGCTAGCCAGCCCCAGCATTTT. As protein: CSARGAASQPQHF.

This clonotype was found once. The chain couples TRBV29-1 to TRBJ1-2; 7 bases line up with TRBD1. V lost 8 bases to trimming and J lost 3 bases; unmatched junction nucleotides: 6. Germline V gene sequence: CDR1 SQVTM, CDR2 ANQGSEA. The CDR3 loop spans 12 amino acids. The CDR3, as DNA: TGCAGCATTCGGACAGGCGACTATGGCTACACCTTC. The encoded protein is CSIRTGDYGYTF.

Here the CDR3 DNA reads TGTGCCAGCATCAGTTCTCCCCCCTACGAGCAGTACTTC. This gives the protein CASISSPPYEQYF. This chain joins TRBV7-2 and TRBJ2-7; D not resolved. CDR3 length: 13 amino acids. V gave up 7 bases and J gave up 2 bases, with 12 bases separating them. In germline, CDR1 is SGHTA, CDR2 FQGNSA.

In this sample, this clonotype turned up many times. The CDR3 spells CASSRGLWNTEAFF. The CDR3 nucleotides are TGTGCCAGCAGCCGAGGTTTGTGGAACACTGAAGCTTTCTTT. The chain employs TRBV11-3 and TRBJ1-1; D gene uncertain. V lost 5 bases to trimming and J lost 1 base, with 11 bases between them. The CDR3 length is 14 residues. The V gene's germline CDR1 is SGHNT and CDR2 YENEEA.

This clonotype was detected ten times or more. The chain couples TRBV3-1 to TRBJ2-1, with D perhaps matching TRBD1 (7 bases). This CDR3 region has 13 residues. Germline values: CDR1 LGHDT, CDR2 YNNKEL (reference sequence). V was trimmed by 4 bases and J by 6 bases, leaving 10 bases between them. CDR3 sequence: CASSPGDSNEQFF. In nucleotides, the CDR3 is TGTGCCAGCAGCCCGGGGGACAGCAATGAGCAGTTCTTC.

This clonotype has only a few counts. The chain uses TRBV4-2 and TRBJ2-5, with a weak D call TRBD1 (6 bases). The CDR3 covers 18 residues. Germline V CDR1 and CDR2: LGHNA, YNFKEQ. V lost 1 base to trimming and J lost 1 base, with 19 bases between them. The CDR3 bases are TGTGCCAGCAGCCAAGTACCCTGGACAGAGAGGGGCCAAGAGACCCAGTACTTC. Amino acids: CASSQVPWTERGQETQYF.

This clonotype has ten or more counts. The chain couples TRBV7-8 to TRBJ2-2, with D perhaps TRBD1 (6 bases). Trimming cost V 3 bases and J 4 bases, with 12 bases left between them. The length of the CDR3 is 15 residues. The germline gives CDR1 SGHVS, CDR2 FQNEAQ. The CDR3 spells CASSFRGQLTGELFF. The CDR3 DNA reads TGTGCCAGCAGCTTCAGGGGACAACTCACCGGGGAGCTGTTTTTT.

This clonotype has at least ten counts. CDR3: CASSWGQNTEAFF. CDR3 coding DNA: TGCGCCAGCAGCTGGGGACAGAACACTGAAGCTTTCTTT. V and J are TRBV5-1 and TRBJ1-1, with a tentative D call TRBD1 (6 bases). Trimming removed 3 bases from V and 1 base from J, with 7 bases in between. CDR3 size: 13 residues. The germline gives CDR1 SGHRS, CDR2 YFSETQ.

This clonotype appeared a few times. The chain couples TRBV5-4 to TRBJ2-7, with D perhaps TRBD2 (6 bases). The CDR3 consists of 13 residues. V shed 4 bases and J shed 8 bases, with 16 bases lying between them. CDR1 is SGHNT, CDR2 YYREEE, per germline (reference sequence). DNA for the CDR3: TGTGCCAGCAGCACCCAGGTTGCGGGGAAGCAGTACTTC. The encoded protein is CASSTQVAGKQYF.

This clonotype showed up many times. The J gene is TRBJ1-2, the V gene TRBV7-2; perhaps TRBD1 as D (5 bases). CDR3 length: 15 residues. V was trimmed by 5 bases and J by 2 bases, leaving 15 bases between them. Germline V CDR1 and CDR2: SGHTA, FQGNSA. The CDR3 reads CASSLGRGGNYGYTF. The CDR3 nucleotides read TGTGCCAGCAGCCTAGGCCGGGGGGGAAACTATGGCTACACCTTC.

This clonotype was seen a handful of times. The chain has TRBV18 and TRBJ1-4; D remains unclear. The CDR3 has 15 amino acids. CDR1 is KGHSH and CDR2 is LQKENI in the germline V gene. V shed 0 bases and J shed 4 bases, with 9 bases lying between them. The CDR3 sequence: CASSPPSNDNEKLFF. CDR3 DNA sequence: TGTGCCAGCTCACCACCGTCCAACGATAATGAAAAACTGTTTTTT.

This clonotype was seen only a few times. The gene calls are TRBV19 and TRBJ2-2; TRBD2 aligns across 11 bases. Germline V gene lookup returns CDR1 LNHDA and CDR2 SQIVND (reference sequence). The CDR3 is 14 amino acids. V shed 6 bases and J 7 bases; nucleotides not matched to a gene: 4. This CDR3 is CASSTSGSGGELFF. The DNA of the CDR3 is TGTGCCAGTAGCACTAGCGGGAGTGGCGGGGAGCTGTTTTTT.

The rearrangement joins TRBV4-1 to TRBJ1-4; 8 bases match TRBD1. The CDR3 is made up of 13 amino acids. V gave up 6 bases and J gave up 5 bases; unmatched junction bases: 2. The germline V gene has CDR1 MGHRA and CDR2 YSYEKL. CDR3 DNA sequence: TGCGCCAGCAGGAGGACAGGGAATGAAAAACTGTTTTTT. This sequence encodes CASRRTGNEKLFF.

This clonotype was picked up many times. V gene TRBV20-1 combines with J gene TRBJ1-4; D ambiguous. V was shortened by 0 bases and J by 7 bases, with 12 bases between the two germline ends. Germline V gene data show CDR1 as DFQATT and CDR2 as SNEGSKA (reference sequence). The CDR3 is 14 residues long. The CDR3 bases are TGCAGTGCTAGAGAGCAGTCAGGACGTGAAAAACTGTTTTTT. Its translation: CSAREQSGREKLFF.

This clonotype was detected many times. The rearrangement links TRBV15 to TRBJ2-1; possible D gene TRBD2, 5 bases. In germline, CDR1 is LNHNV, CDR2 YYDKDF (reference sequence). This CDR3 is built from 15 residues. V was trimmed by 3 bases and J by 2 bases, leaving 11 bases between them. DNA for the CDR3: TGTGCCACCAGCAGGACGGGAAAAACCTACAATGAGCAGTTCTTC. Translated: CATSRTGKTYNEQFF.

This clonotype was picked up many times. As DNA, the CDR3 is TGCGCCAGCAGTGTCGGAACCCTCGGCACTGAAGCTTTCTTT. Its protein is CASSVGTLGTEAFF. This sequence joins TRBV10-2 and TRBJ1-1; D remains ambiguous. Germline V gene lookup returns CDR1 WSHSY and CDR2 SAAADI. Trimming removed 4 bases from V and 4 bases from J, with 13 bases in between. This CDR3 has 14 residues.

The chain combines TRBV5-6 with TRBJ2-3, with D perhaps being TRBD1 or TRBD2 (7 bases each). Per germline, CDR1 SGHDT and CDR2 YYEEEE. The V gene lost 4 bases and the J gene lost 1 base, with 13 bases spanning the gap. The CDR3 extends over 15 amino acids. For the CDR3, the DNA is TGTGCCAGCAGCCCCAGGGGGAGGGGCACAGATACGCAGTATTTT. Protein sequence: CASSPRGRGTDTQYF.

The chain is built from TRBV9 and TRBJ2-2, with D possibly being TRBD2 (5 bases). This CDR3 spans 15 amino acids. Germline V gene sequence: CDR1 SGDLS, CDR2 YYNGEE. Trimming took 0 bases from V and 6 from J, leaving 12 bases between them. DNA for the CDR3: TGTGCCAGCAGCGTAGGGCCGGCAGCGGCCGGGGAGCTGTTTTTT. This encodes CASSVGPAAAGELFF.

CDR3: CASNGRRQNTEAFF. In DNA, the CDR3 is TGTGCCAGCAACGGACGCCGGCAGAACACTGAAGCTTTCTTT. V usage is TRBV6-1 and J usage is TRBJ1-1; no reliable D call. The CDR3 consists of 14 residues. Germline loops: CDR1 MNHNS, CDR2 SASEGT. Trimming shortened V by 7 bases and J by 1 base, and 13 bases separated the two germline ends.